This TCR beta chain was recorded in a study of CD8+ T cells in alopecia areata. Study details: Treated patients were given 5 to 10 mg oral tofacitinib twice daily.

Findings and caveats of the study: Given one nonresponder, whether baseline CD8+ expansion relates to response remains uncertain.

Comment on this clone: The antigen is not known.

Indicated treatment: oral pan-JAK inhibitor, 5-10 mg twice daily. Punch biopsies of lesional scalp, plus peripheral blood, were taken from alopecia areata patients. Researchers picked out CD4+ and CD8+ T cells from PBMCs by sorting. Germline V lookup: CDR1 SGHNT, CDR2 YYREEE (reference sequence). V lost 5 bases and J lost 4, with 16 bases in between. The CDR3 loop spans 15 amino acids. Extracted RNA was reverse transcribed, and the resulting cDNA served as sequencing template. The table came from immunoSEQ multiplex PCR; TCRdb's copy has only in-frame clones and leaves some out. The sample consists of 200,000 to 250,000 clones, about 40% of them appearing once.

The sample consisted of CD4+ T cells sorted from blood, taken at roughly week 36, from a patient treated with tofacitinib. The V and J genes are TRBV5-4 and TRBJ2-1, with D perhaps TRBD1 (5 bases). This receptor was identified in a human donor with alopecia areata. The CDR3 bases are TGTGCCAGCAGACCTACGTCAGACAGTTACAATGAGCAGTTCTTC. Translation gives CASRPTSDSYNEQFF.